A single T cell receptor beta chain is shown here with its context. Its antigen is not identified. The data were taken from a study of identical twins. The study's findings and limits: Out-of-frame alpha sequences common to twins were enriched for low generation probability. Fewer insertions were carried by abundant cord blood beta clonotypes, but none was seen in memory repertoires. The models gave estimates that fell short of the out-of-frame TCR alpha sharing seen in monozygotic twins.

The CDR3 contains 15 residues. Germline CDR1 SGHNT, CDR2 YYREEE (reference sequence). J lost 0 bases, V lost 6 bases, and 6 bases had no gene match. In TCRdb, the 5' RACE reads were re-called with MiXCR into one record per CDR3 protein. This table has a few hundred thousand distinct CDR3 sequences, 9.6% appearing once. These sequences were also reported in another study, on yellow fever vaccine responses in identical twins.

The chain carries TRBV5-4 and TRBJ2-1, with TRBD2 identical over 7 bases. The specimen was PBMCs. The source of this sequence is a woman younger than 35 in good health. DNA of the CDR3: TGTGCCAGCAACAAACTAGCGAACTCCTACAATGAGCAGTTCTTC. Amino acids: CASNKLANSYNEQFF.